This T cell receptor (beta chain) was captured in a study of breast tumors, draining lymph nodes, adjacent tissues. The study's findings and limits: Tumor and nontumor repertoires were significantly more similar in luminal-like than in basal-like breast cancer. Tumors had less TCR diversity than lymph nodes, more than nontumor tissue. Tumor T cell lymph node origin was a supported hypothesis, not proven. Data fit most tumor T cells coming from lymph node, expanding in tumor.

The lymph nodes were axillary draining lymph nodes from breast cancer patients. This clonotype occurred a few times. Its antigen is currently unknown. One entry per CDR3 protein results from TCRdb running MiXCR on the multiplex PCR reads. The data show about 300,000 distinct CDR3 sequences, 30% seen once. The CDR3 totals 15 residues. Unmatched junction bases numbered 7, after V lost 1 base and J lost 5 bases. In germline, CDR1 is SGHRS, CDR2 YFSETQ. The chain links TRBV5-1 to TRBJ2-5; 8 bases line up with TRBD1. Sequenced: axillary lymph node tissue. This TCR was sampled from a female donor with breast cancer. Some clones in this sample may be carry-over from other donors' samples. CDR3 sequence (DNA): TGCGCCAGCAGCTTGATCTCGACAGGGGATGAGACCCAGTACTTC. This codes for CASSLISTGDETQYF.